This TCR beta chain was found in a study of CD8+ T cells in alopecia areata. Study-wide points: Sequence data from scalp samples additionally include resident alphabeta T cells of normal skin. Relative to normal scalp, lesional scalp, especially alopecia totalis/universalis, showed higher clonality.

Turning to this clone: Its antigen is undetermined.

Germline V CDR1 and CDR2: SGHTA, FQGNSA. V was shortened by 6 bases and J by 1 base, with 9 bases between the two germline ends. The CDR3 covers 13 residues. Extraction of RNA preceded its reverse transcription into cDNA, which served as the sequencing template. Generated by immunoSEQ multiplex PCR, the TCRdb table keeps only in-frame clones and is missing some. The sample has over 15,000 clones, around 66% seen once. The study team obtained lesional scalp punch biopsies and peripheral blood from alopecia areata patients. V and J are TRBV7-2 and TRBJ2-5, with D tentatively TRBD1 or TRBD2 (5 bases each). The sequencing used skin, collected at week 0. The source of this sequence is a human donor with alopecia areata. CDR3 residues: CASSPGPQETQYF. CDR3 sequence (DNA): TGTGCCAGCAGTCCGGGGCCCCAAGAGACCCAGTACTTC.